This T cell receptor (beta chain) stems from a study of cytomegalovirus exposure and HLA in healthy donors. Study conclusions and caveats: It was reported in a later analysis that an Asian-associated ancestry cluster showed fewer N-insertions than the 666-donor mean. Previous analysis showed most TCR beta V segments were productive about 87% or about 30% of the time. CMV antigen specificity of three CMV-associated chains was confirmed in vitro. Later analysis showed most CMV-associated TCR beta chains appearing HLA-restricted.

Concerning this clone itself: Antigen: not known.

V lost 3 bases and J 2 bases, leaving 9 bases between the germline ends. The CDR3 loop spans 13 amino acids. The germline gives CDR1 SQVTM, CDR2 ANQGSEA. Vbeta (60) and Jbeta (13) primers were used in the PCR. TCRdb keeps only in-frame clones here, not all; method: immunoSEQ multiplex PCR. The repertoire holds fewer than 250,000 clones, with more than 80% as singletons. The origin of this receptor is a man aged 30 to 45 in good health and CMV-seronegative. Sequenced: PBMCs. This chain uses TRBV29-1 with TRBJ2-3, with TRBD2 as a possible D gene (5 bases). CDR3 residues: CSVEGEFTDTQYF. The CDR3 DNA sequence: TGCAGCGTTGAGGGAGAGTTCACAGATACGCAGTATTTT.